Shown below are 8 T cell receptor beta chains from a single sample sequenced in a study of shared clonotypes between healthy human individuals. Libraries were prepared by immunoSEQ multiplex PCR; TCRdb keeps only in-frame clonotypes and omits some of them. The sample contains about 2.1 million clones, 93% of which appear only once. The naive CD8 population came from CD45RO-negative cells selected for CCR7, without terminally differentiated effector memory CD45RA+ cells. Sequenced: naive CD8+ T cells from PBMCs. The receptors stem from a man between 18 and 35 years old in good health. Some clones in this sample may be carry-over from other donors' samples.

The chain recombines TRBV4-2 with TRBJ2-7; 16 positions agree with TRBD2. Germline V gene data show CDR1 as LGHNA and CDR2 as YNFKEQ. Unmatched junction bases numbered 6, after V lost 0 bases and J lost 4 bases. The CDR3 spans 18 residues. CDR3 amino acids: CASSQEGTSGRALYEQYF. CDR3 sequence (DNA): TGTGCCAGCAGCCAAGAAGGGACTAGCGGGAGGGCCCTTTACGAGCAGTACTTC.

The CDR3, as DNA: TGTGCCAGCAGCCTATACGCGGATATGGAGACCCAGTACTTC. Its protein product is CASSLYADMETQYF. The V and J genes are TRBV7-8 and TRBJ2-5; D not certain. The germline V and J ends were trimmed by 5 bases and 5 bases, with 15 bases remaining between them. The germline V gene encodes CDR1 SGHVS and CDR2 FQNEAQ. This CDR3 comprises 14 residues.

The J gene is TRBJ2-6, the V gene TRBV29-1; D not certain. The CDR3 extends over 13 amino acids. Germline values: CDR1 SQVTM, CDR2 ANQGSEA. V lost 7 bases and J 2 bases, leaving 9 bases between the germline ends. The CDR3 here is CSGRITGANVLTF. The CDR3 DNA reads as TGCAGCGGCCGTATTACTGGGGCCAACGTCCTGACTTTC.

The chain couples TRBV30 to TRBJ2-7; 10 nucleotides agree with TRBD2. The CDR3 length is 14 residues. The germline V gene encodes CDR1 GTSNPN and CDR2 SVGIG (reference sequence). V dropped 5 bases and J dropped 0; count of bases not matched to a gene: 4. CDR3 loop: CAWELAGVSYEQYF. In DNA, the CDR3 is TGTGCCTGGGAGCTAGCGGGGGTCTCCTACGAGCAGTACTTC.

V usage is TRBV14 and J usage is TRBJ1-1; no firm D call. V was pared by 1 base and J by 3 bases, with 15 bases between. CDR3 length equals 16 residues. The germline CDR1 and CDR2 sequences are SGHDN and FVKESK. The CDR3 sequence: CASSQGLIWADTEAFF. Written as DNA, the CDR3 is TGTGCCAGCAGCCAAGGCTTGATCTGGGCGGACACTGAAGCTTTCTTT.

The rearrangement links TRBV19 to TRBJ2-5, with TRBD1 matching 7 bases. The CDR3 loop spans 14 amino acids. The trim removed 7 bases at V and 4 bases at J, leaving 9 bases unmatched. CDR1 LNHDA and CDR2 SQIVND come from the germline V gene (reference sequence). CDR3 coding DNA: TGTGCCAGTAAGACAGGGTGGGCAGTAGAGACCCAGTACTTC. Translation: CASKTGWAVETQYF.

The V call is TRBV11-2, the J call TRBJ2-3; 10 bases are a match to TRBD2. Germline V lookup: CDR1 SGHAT, CDR2 FQNNGV. Trimming cost V 2 bases and J 1 base; bases outside gene matches: 9. The CDR3 has 18 residues. The CDR3 DNA is TGTGCCAGCAGCTTAATGCCTAGCGGGAGTTTAGGCACAGATACGCAGTATTTT. Its translation is CASSLMPSGSLGTDTQYF.

This clone showed up just once. This chain links TRBV5-1 with TRBJ1-5, with D perhaps TRBD1 (6 bases). CDR3 length: 16 residues. Trimming shortened V by 2 bases and J by 2 bases, and 14 bases separated the two germline ends. In germline, CDR1 is SGHRS, CDR2 YFSETQ. CDR3 in amino acids: CASSFNRVVGNQPQHF. The CDR3 DNA is TGCGCCAGCAGCTTCAACAGGGTAGTTGGCAATCAGCCCCAGCATTTT.